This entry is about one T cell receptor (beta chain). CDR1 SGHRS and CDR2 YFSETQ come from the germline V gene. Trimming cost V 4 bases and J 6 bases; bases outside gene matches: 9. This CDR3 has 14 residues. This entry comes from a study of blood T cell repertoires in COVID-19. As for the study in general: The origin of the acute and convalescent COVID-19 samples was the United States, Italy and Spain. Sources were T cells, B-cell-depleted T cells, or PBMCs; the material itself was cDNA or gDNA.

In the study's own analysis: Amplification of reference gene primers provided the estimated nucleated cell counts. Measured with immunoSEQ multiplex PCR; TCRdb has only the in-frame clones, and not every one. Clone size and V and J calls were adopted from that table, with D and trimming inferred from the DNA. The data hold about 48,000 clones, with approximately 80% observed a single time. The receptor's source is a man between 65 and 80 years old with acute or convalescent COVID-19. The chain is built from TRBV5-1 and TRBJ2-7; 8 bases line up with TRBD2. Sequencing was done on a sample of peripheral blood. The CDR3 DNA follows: TGCGCCAGCAGCGACCCGGGACTAGTTTTCGAGCAGTACTTC. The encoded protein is CASSDPGLVFEQYF.